The sequence of this TCR beta chain was determined in a study of shared clonotypes between healthy human individuals. Study findings and constraints: Incompleteness in sorted-subset sequencing, despite large depth, was shown by rarefaction.

Caucasian adults residing in Nashville, Tennessee made up all the donors. The split of CD4+ cells yielded CD45RA+ naive and CD45RA-negative memory subsets. A remark on this clone: Its target is unknown.

Template for every sorted-subset replicate PCR totaled around 200 ng DNA, approximately 30,000 T cell genomes. Clones were read by immunoSEQ multiplex PCR, and TCRdb kept only the in-frame ones, dropping some. Of approximately 620,000 clones listed, roughly 97% are singletons. The CDR3 has 23 residues. Per the germline V gene, CDR1 is SNHLY and CDR2 is FYNNEI. The trim removed 3 bases at V and 4 bases at J, leaving 26 bases unmatched. The clonotype originates from a young woman in good health. Sample: naive CD4+ T cells sorted from blood. Regarding subset: CD45RA+ positively selected. The chain has TRBV2 and TRBJ2-1; 11 nucleotides line up with TRBD2. This CDR3 is CASSDLGLAEIQKPTAQYNEQFF. The DNA of the CDR3 is TGTGCCAGCAGTGATCTGGGACTAGCGGAGATCCAAAAGCCTACAGCTCAATACAATGAGCAGTTCTTC.